Below, one TCR beta chain is given with its context. The antigen remains unidentified. The entry originates in a study of cytotoxic CD8 clonotypes in ibrutinib-treated CLL. At the level of the study: The samples contained approximately 280,000 productive templates on average. They also contained an average of approximately 97,000 productive rearrangements.

General observations from the study: Public clonotypes were uncommon and contracted or stayed stable on treatment. Patients had baseline clonality above age-matched healthy donors, and this clonality moved with circulating CD8+ T-cell counts.

The CDR3 covers 15 residues. CDR1 and CDR2 (germline): MNHEY, SMNVEV (reference sequence). Trimming removed 0 bases from V and 1 base from J, with 6 bases in between. With sequencing, the targeted depth ranged from 1 in 200,000 to 1 in 1 million T cells. Here immunoSEQ multiplex PCR was the method, and the copy in TCRdb shows in-frame clones only, minus some. There are 160,000 or so clones in the sample; around nine tenths occur only once, and approximately 2.9% lies in the top ten. The clonotype originates from a human donor with chronic lymphocytic leukemia. The gene calls are TRBV27 and TRBJ2-2; D gene uncertain. Material: PBMCs, obtained at disease progression, from a patient treated with ibrutinib. The CDR3 nucleotides read TGTGCCAGCAGTTTATCTGGCGGGAACACCGGGGAGCTGTTTTTT. It yields the protein CASSLSGGNTGELFF.